This T cell receptor (beta chain) was obtained from a study of vaccination and CD4 T cells after COVID-19. The treatment here: roughly nine-day PBMC culture with coronavirus spike peptide pools or control peptides (ViraFEST assay). The CDR3 is made up of 14 amino acids. With V trimmed by 0 bases and J by 4 bases, 3 bases remained unmatched. Germline V gene lookup returns CDR1 DFQATT and CDR2 SNEGSKA (reference sequence). On this clonotype itself: What it binds is unknown.

Cultured CD4+ T cells had their DNA profiled by the Oncomine TCR Beta short-read assay. In TCRdb, the PCR reads were re-called with MiXCR into one record per CDR3 protein. The sample has about 17,000 distinct CDR3 sequences, roughly 60% seen once. The sample taken for sequencing was CD4+ T cells from blood, cultured in vitro. V gene TRBV20-1 combines with J gene TRBJ2-1; the match to TRBD2 covers 7 bases. This clonotype originated in a human donor who had recovered from COVID-19. The CDR3 sequence: CSAREPGLYNEQFF. The CDR3 coding sequence is TGCAGTGCTAGAGAACCGGGACTATACAATGAGCAGTTCTTC.